This section outlines one TCR beta chain sequence together with its context. Its target is not known. Sequencing used immunoSEQ multiplex PCR; TCRdb keeps in-frame clones, though not all of them. The sample records roughly 74,000 clones, about 90% being singletons. This entry comes from a study of OX40 agonist ivuxolimab in advanced cancers. V was clipped by 4 bases and J by 2 bases; unmatched bases: 5. The CDR3 has 15 residues. The germline V gene has CDR1 MDHEN and CDR2 SYDVKM. General observations from the study: Some patients without response likewise showed low normalized clonal expansion.

This TCR derives from an adult with an advanced solid tumor such as melanoma, head and neck, liver or kidney cancer. V is TRBV28 and J is TRBJ2-1; 7 nucleotides match TRBD1. The sequenced sample was CD4+ or CD8+ T cells sorted from blood, obtained in a trial of the OX40 agonist ivuxolimab. This chain's CDR3 is CASSSPGTAYNEQFF. CDR3 sequence (DNA): TGTGCCAGCAGTTCGCCCGGGACAGCCTACAATGAGCAGTTCTTC.